A selection of T cell receptor beta chains follows, all from one sample in a study of T cell responses to AZD1222 COVID-19 vaccine. Repertoires were generated with immunoSEQ multiplex PCR, while TCRdb's copy carries only in-frame clones and drops some. The repertoire holds 110,000 or so clones, with around nine tenths as singletons. Material: peripheral blood, obtained on day 0 of AZD1222 vaccination. The receptors derive from an adult in good health. Both conserved end residues are part of each CDR3. A D gene is named only where the DNA matches it firmly. Some rows have no size entry. The others give once, few or many, or a class for an expanded clone.

clone_size j_call d_call v_call cdr3_aa cdr3_nt
NA TRBJ1-5 TRBD1 TRBV30 CAWSVRVGTGGDQPQHF TGTGCCTGGAGTGTACGGGTCGGGACAGGAGGGGATCAGCCCCAGCATTTT
NA TRBJ2-7 NA TRBV7-8 CASTIGTGVYEQYF TGTGCCAGCACTATCGGGACGGGGGTCTACGAGCAGTACTTC
NA TRBJ1-4 TRBD1 TRBV27 CASSWGQGFTNEKLFF TGTGCCAGCAGTTGGGGACAGGGATTCACTAATGAAAAACTGTTTTTT
NA TRBJ2-1 NA TRBV7-2 CASSPGTVYRRATGNEQFF TGTGCCAGCAGCCCAGGCACCGTATATAGACGTGCTACGGGAAATGAGCAGTTCTTC
NA TRBJ1-5 TRBD1 TRBV19 CASSGGQTWVSNQPQHF TGTGCCAGTAGTGGGGGACAGACTTGGGTTAGCAATCAGCCCCAGCATTTT
NA TRBJ2-1 TRBD2 TRBV3-1/TRBV3-2 CASSHRASGTYNEQFF TGTGCCAGCAGCCATCGGGCTAGCGGGACCTACAATGAGCAGTTCTTC
NA TRBJ2-2 NA TRBV20-1 CSASTVGSGELFF TGCAGTGCTAGTACAGTGGGGAGCGGGGAGCTGTTTTTT
NA TRBJ1-2 NA TRBV5-1 CASSPGIYGYTF TGCGCCAGCAGCCCCGGGATCTATGGCTACACCTTC
NA TRBJ2-2 NA TRBV6-5 CASRRFELFF TGTGCCAGCAGGCGCTTTGAGCTGTTTTTT
NA TRBJ1-2 NA TRBV6-5 CASGQTLGYTF TGTGCCAGCGGCCAGACCCTCGGCTACACCTTC
NA TRBJ2-1 NA TRBV2 CASSGGVLQGEQFF TGTGCCAGCAGTGGGGGGGTCCTACAGGGTGAGCAGTTCTTC
NA TRBJ1-6 TRBD1 TRBV7-2 CASSLVGPGQGIASPLHF TGTGCCAGCAGCTTAGTGGGGCCGGGACAGGGCATTGCGTCACCCCTCCACTTT
NA TRBJ2-7 NA TRBV18 CASSPRNPGHSYEQYF TGTGCCAGCTCACCACGTAACCCGGGACACTCCTACGAGCAGTACTTC
many TRBJ2-7 NA TRBV28 CASRTRGGSYEQYF TGTGCCAGCAGAACCAGGGGAGGCTCCTACGAGCAGTACTTC
few TRBJ2-1 NA TRBV20-1 CSARTSWEQFF TGCAGTGCTCGGACTTCCTGGGAGCAGTTCTTC
few TRBJ1-1 NA TRBV19 CASSIDRALNTEAFF TGTGCCAGTAGTATAGATCGGGCCCTGAACACTGAAGCTTTCTTT
NA TRBJ1-2 NA TRBV5-1 CASSPAAERGNYGYTF TGCGCCAGCAGCCCCGCCGCTGAGAGGGGGAACTATGGCTACACCTTC
NA TRBJ2-7 NA TRBV7-2 CASSLTITGATYEQYF TGTGCCAGCAGCTTAACCATTACGGGGGCAACCTACGAGCAGTACTTC
NA TRBJ1-1 NA TRBV7-8 CASSFPGRYTEAFF TGTGCCAGCAGCTTCCCGGGCCGGTACACTGAAGCTTTCTTT
once TRBJ2-1 NA TRBV7-6 CASSLVEGVHNEQFF TGTGCCAGCAGCTTAGTAGAAGGGGTCCACAATGAGCAGTTCTTC
NA TRBJ1-2 TRBD1 TRBV11-2 CASSLERGRSSYTF TGTGCCAGCAGCTTGGAAAGGGGGCGAAGTAGCTACACCTTC
NA TRBJ1-4 TRBD1 TRBV5-4 CASSRTSDREEKLFF TGTGCCAGCAGCCGAACCTCTGACAGGGAGGAAAAACTGTTTTTT
NA TRBJ2-1 NA TRBV25-1 CASEDTRNEQFF TGTGCCAGCGAGGACACACGGAATGAGCAGTTCTTC
NA TRBJ1-1 TRBD1 TRBV10-3 CATRRDRMNTEAFF TGTGCCACCCGAAGGGACAGGATGAACACTGAAGCTTTCTTT
NA TRBJ1-4 NA TRBV4-1 CASSQDRAAPGEKLFF TGCGCCAGCAGCCAAGATAGGGCGGCCCCGGGTGAAAAACTGTTTTTT
NA TRBJ2-1 NA TRBV28 CASKDYSYNEQFF TGTGCCAGCAAGGATTACTCCTACAATGAGCAGTTCTTC
NA TRBJ1-5 NA TRBV30 CAWRPDSNQPQHF TGTGCCTGGAGGCCAGACAGCAATCAGCCCCAGCATTTT
NA TRBJ2-2 NA TRBV7-7 CASSLGARGTTGELFF TGTGCTAGCAGCTTAGGGGCCCGGGGTACAACCGGGGAGCTGTTTTTT
NA TRBJ2-2 TRBD1 TRBV12-5 CASGLTWTGGDTGELFF TGTGCTAGTGGTTTGACATGGACAGGGGGTGATACCGGGGAGCTGTTTTTT
NA TRBJ2-2 TRBD2 TRBV30 CAWKLAGDTGELFF TGTGCCTGGAAGCTAGCGGGAGACACCGGGGAGCTGTTTTTT
NA TRBJ2-3 TRBD2 TRBV6-4 CASSANSGSTDTQYF TGTGCCAGCAGTGCGAATAGCGGGAGCACAGATACGCAGTATTTT
once TRBJ2-3 TRBD2 TRBV7-2 CASSFSSGRPAGTQYF TGTGCCAGCAGCTTTTCTAGCGGGAGACCCGCCGGTACGCAGTATTTT
few TRBJ1-1 NA TRBV7-9 CASSLREANTEAFF TGTGCCAGCAGCCTCAGGGAGGCGAACACTGAAGCTTTCTTT
NA TRBJ2-1 NA TRBV7-9 CASSPGDFSYNEQFF TGTGCCAGCAGCCCAGGGGACTTCTCCTACAATGAGCAGTTCTTC
NA TRBJ2-2 TRBD1 TRBV14 CASSPPRTGGDTGELFF TGTGCCAGCAGCCCGCCTCGGACAGGGGGCGACACCGGGGAGCTGTTTTTT
NA TRBJ2-1 NA TRBV5-1 CASSYVNEQFF TGCGCCAGCAGTTATGTTAATGAGCAGTTCTTC
few TRBJ1-1 NA TRBV28 CASSPNRGNTEAFF TGTGCCAGCAGTCCCAATAGAGGGAACACTGAAGCTTTCTTT
NA TRBJ2-7 NA TRBV5-1 CASSLDREQYF TGCGCCAGCAGCTTGGATCGTGAGCAGTACTTC
NA TRBJ2-7 NA TRBV14 CASSQYLGTDTYEQYF TGTGCCAGCAGCCAGTACCTTGGGACGGATACCTACGAGCAGTACTTC
NA TRBJ1-5 TRBD1 TRBV7-9 CASSPWTGFDQPQHF TGTGCCAGCAGCCCCTGGACAGGGTTCGACCAGCCCCAGCATTTT
NA TRBJ1-1 NA TRBV5-1 CASNEGMNTEAFF TGCGCCAGCAATGAAGGAATGAACACTGAAGCTTTCTTT
few TRBJ2-5 TRBD1 TRBV28 CASSSPWTGGRETQYF TGTGCCAGCAGTTCCCCTTGGACAGGGGGCCGTGAGACCCAGTACTTC
NA TRBJ1-6 NA TRBV28 CASSFTGMNSPLHF TGTGCCAGCAGTTTCACAGGGATGAATTCACCCCTCCACTTT
once TRBJ2-1 NA TRBV24-1 CATSDFSGVGNEQFF TGTGCCACCAGTGATTTTTCGGGAGTGGGCAATGAGCAGTTCTTC
NA TRBJ1-2 TRBD1 TRBV28 CASSLSGTGGHGYTF TGTGCCAGCAGTTTATCGGGGACAGGGGGCCATGGCTACACCTTC
NA TRBJ2-7 NA TRBV5-1 CASSFTAGTSSYEQYF TGCGCCAGCAGCTTTACAGCGGGCACCTCCTCCTACGAGCAGTACTTC
NA TRBJ1-4 NA TRBV28 CASSLGPNEKLFF TGTGCCAGCAGTTTGGGACCTAATGAAAAACTGTTTTTT
NA TRBJ2-2 TRBD2 TRBV2 CASSVTSGSSGELFF TGTGCCAGCAGTGTGACTAGCGGGAGCAGCGGGGAGCTGTTTTTT
NA TRBJ2-2 NA TRBV28 CASSSGQNTGELFF TGTGCCAGCAGTTCGGGACAGAACACCGGGGAGCTGTTTTTT
NA TRBJ1-1 NA TRBV28 CASSSKRTPTRPRGAFF TGTGCCAGCAGTTCGAAACGGACACCCACCAGGCCCAGAGGAGCTTTCTTT
NA TRBJ2-7 TRBD1 TRBV3-1/TRBV3-2 CASSQDVRTGGYYEQYF TGTGCCAGCAGCCAAGATGTCAGGACAGGGGGCTACTACGAGCAGTACTTC
NA TRBJ1-2 TRBD1 TRBV5-4 CASSADRGTGGYTF TGTGCCAGCAGCGCGGACAGGGGAACCGGTGGCTACACCTTC
NA TRBJ2-7 NA TRBV15 CATSRDGIFDEQYF TGTGCCACCAGCAGAGATGGGATTTTCGACGAGCAGTACTTC
few TRBJ1-1 TRBD1 TRBV28 CASRPGAGGSTEAFF TGTGCCAGCAGACCCGGGGCAGGGGGGAGCACTGAAGCTTTCTTT
NA TRBJ1-6 NA TRBV6-5 CASLTSKGSPLHF TGTGCCAGCTTGACATCCAAGGGATCACCCCTCCACTTT
NA TRBJ1-3 TRBD1 TRBV5-1 CASSIGTANTIYF TGCGCCAGCAGCATCGGGACAGCAAACACCATATATTTT
NA TRBJ2-5 NA TRBV11-2 CASSLDLRVLETQYF TGTGCCAGCAGCTTAGACCTGCGGGTTTTGGAGACCCAGTACTTC
NA TRBJ2-5 TRBD2 TRBV27 CASRGLGSGIGETQYF TGTGCCAGCCGAGGGTTGGGTAGCGGGATTGGAGAGACCCAGTACTTC
NA TRBJ1-5 NA TRBV6-5 CASSTGPGSNQPQHF TGTGCCAGCAGTACAGGGCCTGGCTCCAATCAGCCCCAGCATTTT